This T cell receptor beta chain was sequenced during a study of cytomegalovirus exposure and HLA in healthy donors. Notes on this clone: Its antigen is not known.

V was shortened by 4 bases and J by 1 base, with 8 bases between the two germline ends. The CDR3 has 14 amino acids. The V gene's germline CDR1 is MNHNS and CDR2 SASEGT. PCR employed 60 Vbeta and 13 Jbeta primers. TCRdb keeps only in-frame clones here, not all; method: immunoSEQ multiplex PCR. The sample includes roughly 120,000 clones, about 73% seen only once; the top ten take 8.2%. General study results and limits: Sequencing likely generated an artifact that appeared as a cluster of highly shared sequence variants. Later analysis indicated greater clonal expansion among HLA-associated TCR beta chains than among equally common other chains. The study had only CMV serostatus as immune exposure information.

The rearrangement links TRBV6-1 to TRBJ1-5, with a possible D match to TRBD1 (5 bases). The sample comprised PBMCs. The receptor was isolated from a woman in her forties in good health and CMV-seropositive. In nucleotides, the CDR3 is TGTGCCAGCAGTGGACAGTACAGCAATCAGCCCCAGCATTTT. This translates into CASSGQYSNQPQHF.